This T cell receptor beta chain stems from a study of blood T cell repertoires in COVID-19 (dated by TCRdb to 2019 to 2021). In terms of the full investigation: For ImmuneRACE Cohort 3, a participant was defined as recovered based on two consecutive negative NP/OP PCR tests, clearance by a healthcare professional, or resolution of symptoms. The collaborator samples originated in the United States, Italy and Spain and spanned the acute and convalescent phases of COVID-19. Samples came from the ongoing ImmuneRACE study (first 160 participants) plus 1,254 subjects from 6 global collaborators. Subjects who had been exposed to COVID-19, were actively infected with it, or had recovered from it provided the deeply sampled blood TCRbeta repertoires that made up the dataset. Where HLA class I and class II types were available, the types were taken from metadata supplied by the sample provider, not from assay-based typing. The repertoires were released in a freely available public database intended as a resource for research on the immune response to SARS-CoV-2. Nearly every sample came with metadata listing a de-identified subject ID, COVID-19 status, age in years and sex. The material from the prospective study consisted of cDNA or gDNA derived from T cells, B-cell-depleted T cells, or PBMCs. General conclusions and limits of the study: How much clinical and demographic metadata was included differed by source and by participant, and the metadata was provided uncurated.

Of note for this clone: There is no known antigen for this receptor. Base qualities were left out, and no much larger clone turns up one base away.

TCRbeta CDR3 regions were amplified from genomic DNA by means of the immunoSEQ Assay, a bias-controlled multiplex PCR. The original pipeline was this. The number of nucleated cells in each sample was estimated from the amplification of reference gene primers within the assay. Sequence reads were collapsed and filtered to measure the absolute abundance of every unique TCRbeta CDR3 rearrangement. For each sample, productive Simpson clonality was calculated by taking the square root of Simpson's diversity index across productive rearrangements. In TCRdb, the immuneACCESS table is reduced to in-frame sequences with V and J assigned. These tables do not hold every clone; where another copy was compared, an unresolved V gene accounts for under half, and the others remain unexplained. That table supplies the V and J calls and clone size; D and trimming were determined from the DNA. The sample contains some 160,000 clones, roughly 85% of them found a single time. The ten largest clones take up around 19% of the sample.

Counted from cysteine to phenylalanine, this CDR3 has 14 amino acids. The sequence is cut down to CDR3 DNA, 42 bases in frame from base 1. CDR1 SGHTA and CDR2 FQGNSA were looked up in the germline V gene. Trimmed from V: 3 bases; trimmed from J: 4 bases; junction bases lacking a gene match: 2. Participants in the prospective study were enrolled through a virtual design, were aged roughly 18 to 100 years, and lived in approximately 25 United States geographic areas. In the prospective study, cohorts were assigned on the basis of participant-reported clinical history obtained from a screening survey and a study questionnaire. Each participant in the prospective study had whole blood, serum and a nasopharyngeal or oropharyngeal swab collected by mobile phlebotomists. Participants in the prospective study had the option to provide additional blood draws and questionnaires over an approximately 2-month period. Before DNA extraction, prospective study blood samples were shipped either frozen or at room temperature.

Recombination connected TRBV7-2 to TRBJ2-7, and 11 junction bases match TRBD2. The sequenced material came from PBMCs or T cells enriched from blood (not recorded which). The TCR comes from a woman in her 70s in a cohort exposed to, infected with or recovered from COVID-19 (not recorded which). The bases read TGTGCCAGCAGCTTTACTAGCGGGAGATACGAGCAGTACTTC. The encoded protein is CASSFTSGRYEQYF.